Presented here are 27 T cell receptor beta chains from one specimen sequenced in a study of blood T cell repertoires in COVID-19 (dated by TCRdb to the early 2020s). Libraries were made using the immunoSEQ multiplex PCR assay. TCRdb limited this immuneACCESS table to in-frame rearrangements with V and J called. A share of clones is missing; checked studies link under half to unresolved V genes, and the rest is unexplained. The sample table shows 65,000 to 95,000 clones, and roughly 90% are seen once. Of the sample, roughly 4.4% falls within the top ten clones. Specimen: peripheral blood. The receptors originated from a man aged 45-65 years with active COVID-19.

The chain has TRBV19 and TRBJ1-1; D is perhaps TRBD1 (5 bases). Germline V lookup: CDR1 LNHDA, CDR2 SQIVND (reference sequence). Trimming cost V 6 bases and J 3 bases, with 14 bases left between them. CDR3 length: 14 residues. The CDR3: CASRNPGLHTEAFF. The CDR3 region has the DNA TGTGCCAGTAGGAACCCGGGACTACACACTGAAGCTTTCTTT.

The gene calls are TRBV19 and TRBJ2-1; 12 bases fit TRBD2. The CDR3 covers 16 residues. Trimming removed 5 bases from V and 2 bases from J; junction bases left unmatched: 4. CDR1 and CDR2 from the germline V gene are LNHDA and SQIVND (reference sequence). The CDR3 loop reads CASSETSGGPYNEQFF. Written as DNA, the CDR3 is TGTGCCAGTAGTGAAACTAGCGGGGGGCCCTACAATGAGCAGTTCTTC.

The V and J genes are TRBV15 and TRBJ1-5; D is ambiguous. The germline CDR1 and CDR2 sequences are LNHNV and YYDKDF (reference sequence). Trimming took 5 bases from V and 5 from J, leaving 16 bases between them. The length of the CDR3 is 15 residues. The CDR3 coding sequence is TGTGCCACCAGCGGCATCGCGGTACTGGATCAGCCCCAGCATTTT. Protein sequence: CATSGIAVLDQPQHF.

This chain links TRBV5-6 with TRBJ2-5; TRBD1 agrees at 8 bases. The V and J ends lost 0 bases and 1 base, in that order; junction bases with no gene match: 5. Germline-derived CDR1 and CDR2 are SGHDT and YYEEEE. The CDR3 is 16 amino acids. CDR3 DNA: TGTGCCAGCAGCTTGGTAGGACAGGGCCCCCAAGAGACCCAGTACTTC. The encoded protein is CASSLVGQGPQETQYF.

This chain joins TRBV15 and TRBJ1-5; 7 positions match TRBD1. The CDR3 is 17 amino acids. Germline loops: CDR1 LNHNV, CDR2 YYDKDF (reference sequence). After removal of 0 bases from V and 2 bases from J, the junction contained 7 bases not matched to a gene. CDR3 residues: CATSRDWSGTGNQPQHF. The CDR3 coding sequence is TGTGCCACCAGCAGAGATTGGTCGGGGACAGGCAATCAGCCCCAGCATTTT.

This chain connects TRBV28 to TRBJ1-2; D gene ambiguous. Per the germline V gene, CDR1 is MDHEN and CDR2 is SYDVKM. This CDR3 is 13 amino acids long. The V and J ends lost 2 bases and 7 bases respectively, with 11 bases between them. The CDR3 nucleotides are TGTGCCAGCAGTTTAACACAGTGGCCTGGCTACACCTTC. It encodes CASSLTQWPGYTF.

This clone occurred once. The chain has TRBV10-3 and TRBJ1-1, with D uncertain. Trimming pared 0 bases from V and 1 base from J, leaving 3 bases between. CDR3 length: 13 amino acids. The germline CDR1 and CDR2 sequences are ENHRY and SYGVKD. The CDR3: CAISESRNTEAFF. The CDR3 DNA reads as TGTGCCATCAGTGAGTCCCGGAACACTGAAGCTTTCTTT.

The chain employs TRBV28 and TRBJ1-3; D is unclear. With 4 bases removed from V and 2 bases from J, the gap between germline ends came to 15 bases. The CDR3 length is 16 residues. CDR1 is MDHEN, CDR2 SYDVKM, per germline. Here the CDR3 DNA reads TGTGCCAGCAGTTCACCACCAGGTCCCACTGGAAACACCATATATTTT. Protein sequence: CASSSPPGPTGNTIYF.

The CDR3 here is CASSIVPGTLPYEQYF. CDR3 bases: TGTGCCAGTAGTATAGTTCCGGGTACCTTGCCCTACGAGCAGTACTTC. The gene calls are TRBV19 and TRBJ2-7; no definite D call. The CDR3 spans 16 residues. Trimming removed 1 base from V and 2 bases from J, with 15 bases in between. Germline loops: CDR1 LNHDA, CDR2 SQIVND (reference sequence).

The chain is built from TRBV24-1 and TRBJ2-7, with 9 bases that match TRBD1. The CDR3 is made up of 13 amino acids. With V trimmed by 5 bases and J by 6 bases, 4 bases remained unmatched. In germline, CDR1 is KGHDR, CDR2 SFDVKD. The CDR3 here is CATSVTGGVEQYF. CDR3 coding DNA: TGTGCCACCAGTGTAACAGGGGGCGTCGAGCAGTACTTC.

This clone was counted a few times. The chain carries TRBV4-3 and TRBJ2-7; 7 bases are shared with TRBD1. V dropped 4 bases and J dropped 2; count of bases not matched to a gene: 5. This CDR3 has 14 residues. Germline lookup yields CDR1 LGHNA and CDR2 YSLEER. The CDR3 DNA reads TGCGCCAGCAGCCGCGGACAGGAGACCTACGAGCAGTACTTC. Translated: CASSRGQETYEQYF.

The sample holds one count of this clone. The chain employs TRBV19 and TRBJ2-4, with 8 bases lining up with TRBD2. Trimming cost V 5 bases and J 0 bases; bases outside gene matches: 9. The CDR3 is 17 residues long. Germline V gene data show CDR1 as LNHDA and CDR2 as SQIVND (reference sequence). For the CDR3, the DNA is TGTGCCAGTAGTCTAGGGGCTAGCGGGTTAGCCAAAAACATTCAGTACTTC. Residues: CASSLGASGLAKNIQYF.

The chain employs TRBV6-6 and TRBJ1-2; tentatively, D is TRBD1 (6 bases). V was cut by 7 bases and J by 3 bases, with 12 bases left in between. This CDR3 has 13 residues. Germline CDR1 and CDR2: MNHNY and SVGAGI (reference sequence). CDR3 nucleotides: TGTGCCAGCACCTCACAGGGTGACTATGGCTACACCTTC. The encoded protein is CASTSQGDYGYTF.

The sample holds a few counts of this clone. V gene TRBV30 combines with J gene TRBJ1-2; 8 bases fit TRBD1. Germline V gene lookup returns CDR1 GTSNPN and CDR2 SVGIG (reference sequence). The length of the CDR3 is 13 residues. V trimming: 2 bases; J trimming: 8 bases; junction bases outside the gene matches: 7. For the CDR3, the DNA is TGTGCCTGGAGTATGACAGGGGCGGGAGGCTACACCTTC. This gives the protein CAWSMTGAGGYTF.

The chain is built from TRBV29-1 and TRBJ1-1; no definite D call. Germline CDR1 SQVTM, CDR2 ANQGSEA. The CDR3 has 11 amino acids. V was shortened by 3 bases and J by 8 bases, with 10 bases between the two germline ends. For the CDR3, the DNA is TGCAGCGTTGACCCGACGGAGGAAGCTTTCTTT. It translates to CSVDPTEEAFF. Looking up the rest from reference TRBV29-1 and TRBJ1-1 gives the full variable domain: SAVISQKPSRDICQRGTSLTIQCQVDSQVTMMFWYRQQPGQSLTLIATANQGSEATYESGFVIDKFPISRPNLTFSTLTVSNMSPEDSSIYLCSVDPTEEAFFGQGTRLTVV.

The CDR3 sequence is CSVEGPSRGYGYTF. The CDR3, as DNA: TGCAGCGTTGAAGGCCCCTCCCGGGGCTATGGCTACACCTTC. The chain is built from TRBV29-1 and TRBJ1-2; D gene uncertain. Germline CDR1 and CDR2: SQVTM and ANQGSEA. Trimming pared 1 base from V and 4 bases from J, leaving 13 bases between. CDR3 size: 14 residues.

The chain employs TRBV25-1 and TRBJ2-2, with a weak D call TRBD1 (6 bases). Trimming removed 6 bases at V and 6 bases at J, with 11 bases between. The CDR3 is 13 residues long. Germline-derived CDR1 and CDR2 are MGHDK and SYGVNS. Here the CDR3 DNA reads TGTGCCAGCAGCAATCGACAGGCCGGGGAGCTGTTTTTT. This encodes CASSNRQAGELFF.

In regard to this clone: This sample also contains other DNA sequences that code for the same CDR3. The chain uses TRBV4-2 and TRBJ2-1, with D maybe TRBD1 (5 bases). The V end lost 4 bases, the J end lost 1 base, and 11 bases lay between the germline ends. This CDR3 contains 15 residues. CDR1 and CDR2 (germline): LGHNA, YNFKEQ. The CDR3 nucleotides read TGTGCCAGCAGCCCCCGTACAGGATCCTACAATGAGCAGTTCTTC. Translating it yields CASSPRTGSYNEQFF.

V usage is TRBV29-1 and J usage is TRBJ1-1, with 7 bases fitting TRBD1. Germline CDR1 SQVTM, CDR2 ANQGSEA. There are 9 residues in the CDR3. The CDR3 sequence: CRDRVKAFF. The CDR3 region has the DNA TGCCGCGACAGGGTAAAAGCTTTCTTT.

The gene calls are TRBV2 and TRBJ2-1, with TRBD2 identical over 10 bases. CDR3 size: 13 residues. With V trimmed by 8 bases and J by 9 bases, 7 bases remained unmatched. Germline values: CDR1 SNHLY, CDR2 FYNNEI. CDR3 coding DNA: TGTGCCAGCGGGCTAGCGGGAGTAGGTGAGCAGTTCTTC. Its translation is CASGLAGVGEQFF. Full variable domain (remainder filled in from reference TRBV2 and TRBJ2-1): EPEVTQTPSHQVTQMGQEVILRCVPISNHLYFYWYRQILGQKVEFLVSFYNNEISEKSEIFDDQFSVERPDGSNFTLKIRSTKLEDSAMYFCASGLAGVGEQFFGPGTRLTVL.

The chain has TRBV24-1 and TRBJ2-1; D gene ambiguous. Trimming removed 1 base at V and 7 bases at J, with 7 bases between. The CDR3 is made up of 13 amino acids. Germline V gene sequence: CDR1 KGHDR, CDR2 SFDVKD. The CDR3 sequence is CATSDLTRNEQFF. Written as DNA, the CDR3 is TGTGCCACCAGTGATTTAACGAGAAATGAGCAGTTCTTC.

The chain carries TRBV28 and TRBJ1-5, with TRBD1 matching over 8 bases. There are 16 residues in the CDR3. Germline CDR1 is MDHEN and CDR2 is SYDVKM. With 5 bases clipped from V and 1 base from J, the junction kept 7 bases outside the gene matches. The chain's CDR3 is CASSPHWTGSNQPQHF. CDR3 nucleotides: TGTGCCAGCAGTCCACACTGGACAGGGAGCAATCAGCCCCAGCATTTT.

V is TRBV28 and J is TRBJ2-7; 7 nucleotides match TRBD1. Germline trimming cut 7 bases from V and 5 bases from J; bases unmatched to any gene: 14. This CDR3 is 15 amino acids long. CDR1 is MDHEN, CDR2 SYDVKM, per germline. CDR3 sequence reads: CASTSPSKGAHEQYF. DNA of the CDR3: TGTGCCAGCACCTCCCCTAGCAAGGGGGCCCACGAGCAGTACTTC.

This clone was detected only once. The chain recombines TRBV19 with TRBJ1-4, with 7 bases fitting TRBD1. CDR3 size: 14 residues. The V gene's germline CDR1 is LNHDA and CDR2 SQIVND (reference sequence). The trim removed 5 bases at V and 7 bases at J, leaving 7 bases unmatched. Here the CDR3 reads CASSRRQGVEKLFF. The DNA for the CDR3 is TGTGCCAGTAGTCGTCGACAGGGTGTTGAAAAACTGTTTTTT.

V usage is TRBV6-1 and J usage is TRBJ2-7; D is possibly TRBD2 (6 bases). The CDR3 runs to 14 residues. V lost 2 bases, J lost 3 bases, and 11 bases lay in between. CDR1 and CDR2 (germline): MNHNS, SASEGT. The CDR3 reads CASSEPGGSYEQYF. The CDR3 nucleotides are TGTGCCAGCAGTGAACCAGGAGGGAGCTACGAGCAGTACTTC.

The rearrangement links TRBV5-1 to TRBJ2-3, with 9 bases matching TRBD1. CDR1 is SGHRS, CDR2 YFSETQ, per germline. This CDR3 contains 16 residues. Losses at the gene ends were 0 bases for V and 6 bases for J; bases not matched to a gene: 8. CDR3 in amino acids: CASSLAGQGIADTQYF. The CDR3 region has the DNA TGCGCCAGCAGCTTGGCAGGACAGGGGATCGCGGATACGCAGTATTTT. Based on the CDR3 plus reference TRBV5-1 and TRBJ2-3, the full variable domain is KAGVTQTPRYLIKTRGQQVTLSCSPISGHRSVSWYQQTPGQGLQFLFEYFSETQRNKGNFPGRFSGRQFSNSRSEMNVSTLELGDSALYLCASSLAGQGIADTQYFGPGTRLTVL.

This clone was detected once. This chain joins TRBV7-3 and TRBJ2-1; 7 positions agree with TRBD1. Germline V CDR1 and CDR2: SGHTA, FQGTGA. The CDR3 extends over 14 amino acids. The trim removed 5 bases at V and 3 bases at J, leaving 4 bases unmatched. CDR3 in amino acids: CASSPGTDYNEQFF. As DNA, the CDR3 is TGTGCCAGCAGCCCAGGGACAGACTACAATGAGCAGTTCTTC.